Each of the 4 T cell receptor beta chains below was sequenced from the same sample in a study of blood T cell repertoires in COVID-19. The protocol was immunoSEQ multiplex PCR, while the TCRdb copy is restricted to in-frame clones and leaves out a portion. This sample yields 180,000 or so clones, of which approximately 86% are seen a single time; around 8.2% belongs to the top ten. Sequenced: peripheral blood. Receptors were obtained from a man between 60 and 75 years old with acute or convalescent COVID-19.

V and J are TRBV7-3 and TRBJ1-2; the D is unclear. In germline, CDR1 is SGHTA, CDR2 FQGTGA. The CDR3 is 15 residues long. The ends were cut back, 2 bases at V and 4 bases at J, with 14 bases in the middle. The CDR3 loop is CASSLGPGEGYGYTF. The CDR3 coding sequence is TGTGCCAGCAGCTTAGGTCCCGGGGAAGGCTATGGCTACACCTTC.

The rearrangement links TRBV3-1 (or the pseudogene TRBV3-2) to TRBJ2-7, with a possible D match to TRBD1 (5 bases). Germline CDR1 is LGHDT and CDR2 is YNNKEL (reference sequence). The CDR3 covers 13 residues. V shed 2 bases and J shed 6 bases, with 11 bases lying between them. CDR3 amino acids: CASSQFPQGEQYF. The CDR3 coding sequence is TGTGCCAGCAGCCAATTTCCCCAGGGCGAGCAGTACTTC.

The gene calls are TRBV5-1 and TRBJ2-7, with TRBD1 as a possible D gene (5 bases). The CDR3 is made up of 13 amino acids. The V gene lost 4 bases and the J gene lost 4 bases, with 12 bases spanning the gap. In germline, CDR1 is SGHRS, CDR2 YFSETQ. CDR3 in amino acids: CASSGARPYEQYF. The CDR3 DNA reads TGCGCCAGCAGCGGGGCCAGGCCATACGAGCAGTACTTC.

The chain has TRBV3-1 (or the pseudogene TRBV3-2) and TRBJ1-1, with no clear D. V was shortened by 5 bases and J by 5 bases, with 15 bases between the two germline ends. CDR1 is LGHDT, CDR2 YNNKEL, per germline (reference sequence). This CDR3 has 14 amino acids. CDR3 protein: CASSAWGERTEAFF. CDR3 bases: TGTGCCAGCAGCGCTTGGGGAGAAAGAACTGAAGCTTTCTTT.